Shown below are 13 T cell receptor beta chains from a single sample sequenced in a study of blood T cells in healthy people across ages. Primers used in a second PCR of roughly 7 to 11 cycles were a sample-barcoded 5' primer and a J-beta primer mix. TCRdb redid the calling of the 5' RACE reads with MiXCR, one entry per CDR3 protein. The sample lists 750,000 or so distinct CDR3 sequences; 25% were seen once. This same sample was also taken into another study, of T cells of mothers and their children.

Input material: blood. The receptors were sampled from a boy between 10 and 17 years old in good health.

This clonotype was found many times. The V and J genes are TRBV29-1 and TRBJ2-5; D is undetermined. The tail of the sequence fits TRBJ2-7 better, so the J call may be wrong. Germline V gives CDR1 SQVTM, CDR2 ANQGSEA. The CDR3 contains 11 residues. The CDR3: CSVGTGYEQYF. The CDR3 nucleotides are TGCAGCGTTGGAACTGGGTACGAGCAGTACTTC.

The V gene is TRBV7-2, the J gene TRBJ2-5, with D hard to call. With the DNA end fitting TRBJ2-1 better, the J assignment may be wrong. The V gene's germline CDR1 is SGHTA and CDR2 FQGNSA. The CDR3 has 16 residues. The CDR3 loop reads CASSLEGPFPFYEQFF. In nucleotides, the CDR3 is TGTGCCAGCAGCTTAGAAGGTCCCTTCCCTTTCTATGAGCAGTTCTTC.

V gene TRBV28 combines with J gene TRBJ2-7; D might be TRBD1 or TRBD2, each matching 5 bases. CDR1 MDHEN and CDR2 SYDVKM come from the germline V gene. Trimming removed 3 bases from V and 1 base from J, with 16 bases in between. The CDR3 consists of 16 residues. The CDR3 nucleotides are TGTGCCAGCAGTTTTGAGGGGCCAAAACTGTCCTACGAGCAGTACTTC. This codes for CASSFEGPKLSYEQYF.

This clonotype was found a few times. The chain recombines TRBV5-1 with TRBJ2-7, with D perhaps matching TRBD1 or TRBD2 (6 bases each). The CDR3 spans 18 residues. Germline assignment: CDR1 SGHRS and CDR2 YFSETQ. V was cut by 0 bases and J by 0 bases, with 19 bases left in between. CDR3 DNA sequence: TGCGCCAGCAGCTTGGGCCTCACATCGGGGGCGAGCTCCTACGAGCAGTACTTC. As protein: CASSLGLTSGASSYEQYF.

CDR3 residues: CAISESSRLAGASNEQFF. The CDR3 nucleotides read TGTGCCATCAGTGAGTCCTCCCGACTAGCGGGAGCAAGCAATGAGCAGTTCTTC. The chain is built from TRBV10-3 and TRBJ2-5, with 12 nucleotides matching TRBD2. The DNA end is more similar to TRBJ2-1, so the J call may be wrong. Germline V gene lookup returns CDR1 ENHRY and CDR2 SYGVKD. The CDR3 runs to 18 residues.

This clonotype was found a few times. The chain uses TRBV27 and TRBJ2-1; TRBD2 matches at 7 bases. Germline CDR1 reads MNHEY; CDR2 reads SMNVEV (reference sequence). Losses at the gene ends were 8 bases for V and 1 base for J; bases not matched to a gene: 2. The CDR3 totals 13 residues. CDR3: CASRGLSYNEQFF. The CDR3 coding sequence is TGTGCCAGCCGGGGACTATCCTACAATGAGCAGTTCTTC.

Comments on this clonotype: One junction end does not reproduce the germline sequence, and a read error may be involved. V usage is TRBV23-1 and J usage is TRBJ2-2; 7 positions match TRBD1. TRBV23-1 has ORF status, its function being uncertain. The CDR3 totals 13 residues. CDR3 in DNA: TGCGCCAGCAGTCAATTGACAGGGCGAGAGCTGCTTTTT. This codes for CASSQLTGRELLF.

There are a few counts of this clonotype. The CDR3 sequence: CASSVDDPDTQYF. CDR3 coding DNA: TGTGCCAGCAGCGTAGACGATCCAGATACGCAGTATTTT. The V gene is TRBV9, the J gene TRBJ2-3; D is undetermined. Trimming cost V 0 bases and J 4 bases, with 6 bases left between them. CDR1 is SGDLS and CDR2 is YYNGEE in the germline V gene. The CDR3 extends over 13 amino acids.

The CDR3 DNA sequence: TGCAGTGCCAACCCCCAGGGCGGCGAGACCCAGTACTTC. This sequence encodes CSANPQGGETQYF. V is TRBV20-1 and J is TRBJ2-5; a weak D match, TRBD1 (5 bases). Per germline, CDR1 DFQATT and CDR2 SNEGSKA (reference sequence). This CDR3 comprises 13 residues. V was shortened by 6 bases and J by 5 bases, with 16 bases between the two germline ends.

The rearrangement links TRBV11-1 to TRBJ2-3; no firm D call. V lost 5 bases and J 5 bases, leaving 14 bases between the germline ends. The CDR3 runs 14 residues. CDR1 SGHAT and CDR2 FQDESV come from the germline V gene (reference sequence). CDR3 DNA: TGTGCCAGCAGCGATACAGTGCCCTTAGATACGCAGTATTTT. Amino acid sequence: CASSDTVPLDTQYF.

This clonotype was detected only a few times. The chain recombines TRBV2 with TRBJ2-7; 7 bases fit TRBD1. Germline CDR1 and CDR2: SNHLY and FYNNEI. This CDR3 comprises 13 residues. The V segment lost 11 bases and the J segment 2 bases; nucleotides outside the gene matches: 9. CDR3 in amino acids: CAGTKGATYEQYF. As DNA, the CDR3 is TGTGCCGGCACAAAGGGGGCCACCTACGAGCAGTACTTC. Full variable domain (missing parts from reference TRBV2 and TRBJ2-7): EPEVTQTPSHQVTQMGQEVILRCVPISNHLYFYWYRQILGQKVEFLVSFYNNEISEKSEIFDDQFSVERPDGSNFTLKIRSTKLEDSAMYFCAGTKGATYEQYFGPGTRLTVT.

This clonotype has just a few counts. V gene TRBV7-9 combines with J gene TRBJ2-2; D is undetermined. The CDR3 runs to 13 residues. Germline CDR1 is SEHNR and CDR2 is FQNEAQ (reference sequence). The V and J ends lost 1 base and 7 bases respectively, with 7 bases between them. The CDR3 reads CASSLDSRGELFF. The CDR3 DNA reads TGTGCCAGCAGCTTAGACTCGCGCGGGGAGCTGTTTTTT.

The genes are TRBV20-1 and TRBJ2-5; TRBD2 matches at 11 bases. The assigned J gene may be wrong: the sequence end matches TRBJ2-7 better. CDR1 and CDR2 (germline): DFQATT, SNEGSKA (reference sequence). The CDR3 is 13 amino acids. The CDR3 is CSASTSGSDEQYF. In DNA form, the CDR3 reads TGCAGTGCTAGCACTAGCGGGAGCGACGAGCAGTACTTC.